This TCR beta chain derives from a study of shared clonotypes between healthy human individuals. The data were produced by immunoSEQ multiplex PCR, yet TCRdb's version contains in-frame clones alone and is incomplete. The sample includes a few million clones, 85% to 95% of them seen just once. The CDR3 consists of 13 residues. V lost 2 bases to trimming and J lost 12 bases, with 17 bases between them. Per the germline V gene, CDR1 is MDHEN and CDR2 is SYDVKM. Within Nashville, Tennessee resided all donors, each a Caucasian adult. CD4+ cells yielded CD45RA+ naive and CD45RA-negative memory subsets. This TCR derives from a man aged 18 to 30 in good health. Some clones in this sample may be carry-over from other donors' samples. Input material: naive CD4+ T cells from PBMCs. This sample's subset: CD45RA+ positively selected. This chain links TRBV28 with TRBJ2-7; no definite D call. The CDR3 protein is CASSLGVRFGRYF. The CDR3 nucleotides are TGTGCCAGCAGTTTAGGAGTACGGTTCGGGCGGTACTTC.